These 12 T cell receptor beta chains were all obtained from the same sample, sequenced in a study of response to subunit inactivated influenza vaccine (dated by TCRdb to 2016 to 2018). Library generation was performed with RT-PCR. TCRdb records Illumina HiSeq 2500 as the sequencer. The public reads were quality trimmed at Q25 with fastp and then assembled into clones with MiXCR by TCRdb, keeping productive beta chains. When rows share a CDR3 protein, they turn into one entry using the most common DNA and genes. The sample table records about 150,000 distinct CDR3 sequences; approximately 11% of these occur just once. Together, the top ten hold about a third of the sample. Sequencing used CD8+ T cells sorted from PBMCs, obtained around 25 months after vaccination. The origin of the receptors is a man aged 50 to 69 who received an inactivated influenza vaccine. Donor details come from another sample of the same person, matched by shared clones.

This clonotype was seen a handful of times. The chain uses TRBV20-1 and TRBJ2-3; D might be TRBD1 or TRBD2, each matching 6 bases. Trimming took 7 bases from V and 3 from J, leaving 11 bases between them. The CDR3 consists of 12 residues. Looked up from germline, CDR1 is DFQATT and CDR2 is SNEGSKA (reference sequence). The CDR3 region is CSGEGGTDTQYF. For the CDR3, the DNA is TGCAGTGGGGAAGGGGGGACAGATACGCAGTATTTT.

The chain combines TRBV7-8 with TRBJ2-3; D not certain. The V end was cut by 1 base, the J end by 4 bases, with 6 bases between. CDR1 and CDR2 (germline): SGHVS, FQNEAQ. This CDR3 is 13 amino acids long. CDR3 amino acids: CASSLGPPDTQYF. In nucleotides, the CDR3 is TGTGCCAGCAGCTTAGGCCCGCCAGATACGCAGTATTTT.

This clonotype was recorded a few times. The rearrangement uses TRBV4-3 and TRBJ2-7; D may be TRBD1 or TRBD2 (6 bases each). The CDR3 is made up of 15 amino acids. V was pared by 1 base and J by 5 bases, with 15 bases between. Germline values: CDR1 LGHNA, CDR2 YSLEER. The chain's CDR3 is CASSQGGAPGDEQYF. In nucleotides, the CDR3 is TGCGCCAGCAGCCAAGGGGGGGCCCCCGGGGACGAGCAGTACTTC.

This clonotype came up a few times. This chain uses TRBV7-9 with TRBJ2-3; 7 positions match TRBD2. The V and J ends lost 1 base and 2 bases, in that order; junction bases with no gene match: 9. Per germline, CDR1 SEHNR and CDR2 FQNEAQ (reference sequence). CDR3 length equals 17 residues. This CDR3 is CASSLGRAGTTTDTQYF. CDR3 coding DNA: TGTGCCAGCAGCTTAGGGCGAGCGGGAACCACCACAGATACGCAGTATTTT. Filled out from reference TRBV7-9 and TRBJ2-3, the complete variable domain reads DTGVSQNPRHKITKRGQNVTFRCDPISEHNRLYWYRQTLGQGPEFLTYFQNEAQLEKSRLLSDRFSAERPKGSFSTLEIQRTEQGDSAMYLCASSLGRAGTTTDTQYFGPGTRLTVL.

Regarding this clonotype: At one boundary the junction diverges from the germline segment, which might be a read error. The chain links TRBV29-1 to TRBJ1-4; D ambiguous. The germline V gene has CDR1 SQVTM and CDR2 ANQGSEA. This CDR3 has 15 residues. CDR3 bases: TGCAGCGTTGAAGATCGAGGGCGAACTAATGATAAACTGTTTTTT. Its protein product is CSVEDRGRTNDKLFF.

This clonotype was observed a handful of times. CDR3 protein: CASSLDSLDSYEQYF. The CDR3 DNA is TGTGCCAGCAGCTTAGATTCTCTGGACAGCTACGAGCAGTACTTC. The chain uses TRBV7-8 and TRBJ2-7; TRBD1 might be the D (6 bases). The CDR3 is 15 amino acids. CDR1 and CDR2 from the germline V gene are SGHVS and FQNEAQ. Trimming took off 1 base at V and 3 bases at J, with 13 bases between the two ends. The complete variable domain, with remaining parts taken from reference TRBV7-8 and TRBJ2-7, reads GAGVSQSPRYKVAKRGQDVALRCDPISGHVSLFWYQQALGQGPEFLTYFQNEAQLDKSGLPSDRFFAERPEGSVSTLKIQRTQQEDSAVYLCASSLDSLDSYEQYFGPGTRLTVT.

This sequence joins TRBV3-1 and TRBJ2-7; D call uncertain. This CDR3 has 12 amino acids. Germline V CDR1 and CDR2: LGHDT, YNNKEL (reference sequence). V was clipped by 0 bases and J by 5 bases, with 5 bases between them. This chain's CDR3 is CASSQDWDEQYF. CDR3 sequence (DNA): TGTGCCAGCAGCCAAGATTGGGACGAGCAGTACTTC.

The chain joins TRBV27 to TRBJ2-7; 7 bases align to TRBD1. Germline CDR1 MNHEY, CDR2 SMNVEV (reference sequence). Trimming cost V 5 bases and J 4 bases; bases outside gene matches: 14. This CDR3 is 16 amino acids long. CDR3 nucleotide sequence: TGTGCCAGCAGTAATTCATGGGGACAGACTTTTTACGAGCAGTACTTC. Its protein is CASSNSWGQTFYEQYF.

The V call is TRBV6-1, the J call TRBJ1-5; D gene uncertain. Trimming stripped 2 bases from V and 1 base from J, with 9 bases between. Per germline, CDR1 MNHNS and CDR2 SASEGT. This CDR3 region has 15 residues. Here the CDR3 reads CASSEWRNSNQPQHF. DNA for the CDR3: TGTGCCAGCAGTGAATGGAGGAACAGCAATCAGCCCCAGCATTTT.

The rearrangement links TRBV4-1 to TRBJ1-6; weak D call: TRBD1 (5 bases). Between the trimmed V and J ends, which lost 0 bases and 7 bases, there was a span of 25 bases. The CDR3 has 20 amino acids. The germline V gene has CDR1 MGHRA and CDR2 YSYEKL. In DNA form, the CDR3 reads TGCGCCAGCAGCCAAGATCTCTCCAGGGCCCTCTCCTTAGAGAATTCACCCCTCCACTTT. Translating gives CASSQDLSRALSLENSPLHF.

The rearrangement joins TRBV6-2 or TRBV6-3 to TRBJ1-5, with D uncertain. CDR1 and CDR2 from the germline V gene are MNHEY and SVGEGT. V was shortened by 7 bases and J by 5 bases, with 24 bases between the two germline ends. The CDR3 spans 17 residues. CDR3 protein: CASTDVRVPNRDQPQHF. The CDR3 DNA follows: TGTGCCAGCACCGACGTAAGAGTACCTAATAGAGATCAGCCCCAGCATTTT.

This clonotype came up a few times. The CDR3 region is CASSFHKTNVRSMRTKNIQYF. CDR3 coding DNA: TGTGCCAGCAGCTTTCACAAAACCAACGTCAGGAGCATGAGAACCAAAAACATTCAGTACTTC. The rearrangement links TRBV21-1 to TRBJ2-4. TRBV21-1 is annotated as a pseudogene. The CDR3 contains 21 residues.